This TCR beta chain is drawn from a study of circulating and synovial CD4+ cells in juvenile arthritis. Findings of the study overall: Vbeta family usage analysis did not detect the pathogenic-like versus bulk difference.

Trimming cost V 3 bases and J 8 bases; bases outside gene matches: 9. The CDR3 runs to 15 residues. Per germline, CDR1 SGHDN and CDR2 FVKESK. The repertoire was sequenced with immunoSEQ multiplex PCR; TCRdb's copy has only in-frame clones and lacks some. The sample has 30,000 to 40,000 clones; roughly 95% are singletons. Concerning this clone: The target antigen is unknown.

The chain recombines TRBV14 with TRBJ1-2; TRBD1 aligns across 10 bases. The sequence was obtained from a human donor with juvenile idiopathic arthritis. Sequencing was performed on CD4+ T cells from blood. CDR3 sequence reads: CASSQRRGTGAGYTF. The CDR3 DNA is TGTGCCAGCAGCCAGCGACGGGGGACAGGGGCCGGCTACACCTTC.